The rows below give T cell receptor beta chains drawn from one sample of a study of T cells in Graves' hyperthyroidism and ophthalmopathy. TCRdb reprocessed the multiplex PCR reads with MiXCR, giving one entry per CDR3 protein. The table records tens of thousands of distinct CDR3 sequences, 40% to 65% of them present only once. Input material: blood. The receptor set was obtained from a woman between 40 and 55 years old with Graves' ophthalmopathy. Both conserved end residues are part of each CDR3. Each record gives: V gene, D gene, CDR3 protein. The D gene is left open where the match is weak.

v_gene: TRBV12-3/TRBV12-4; d_gene: TRBD2; CDR3aa: CASSKSGNSYEQYF
v_gene: TRBV19; d_gene: TRBD1; CDR3aa: CASSTRTGKEKLFF
v_gene: TRBV6-5; d_gene: .; CDR3aa: CASGSTAYNSPLHF
v_gene: TRBV7-9; d_gene: TRBD2; CDR3aa: CASSLAGLAVPSGANVLTF
v_gene: TRBV6-6; d_gene: .; CDR3aa: CASSAETGVGELFF
v_gene: TRBV24-1; d_gene: .; CDR3aa: CATSDPSLTSSYNEQFF
v_gene: TRBV20-1; d_gene: .; CDR3aa: CKPGQMSYEQYF
v_gene: TRBV4-2; d_gene: .; CDR3aa: CASSQYLGSEQYF
v_gene: TRBV7-9; d_gene: TRBD1; CDR3aa: CASSLAQGFGETQYF
v_gene: TRBV20-1; d_gene: .; CDR3aa: CSARDTQETQYF
v_gene: TRBV7-9; d_gene: .; CDR3aa: CASSLSGNTEALF
v_gene: TRBV9; d_gene: .; CDR3aa: CASSPRPRDVKETQYF
v_gene: TRBV7-9; d_gene: .; CDR3aa: CASSLLGDTQYF
v_gene: TRBV7-2; d_gene: TRBD1; CDR3aa: CASSGGQGFISPLHF
v_gene: TRBV3-1; d_gene: TRBD2; CDR3aa: CASSSHPGLAGGGGTDTQYF
v_gene: TRBV29-1; d_gene: .; CDR3aa: CSVVGAKYGYTF
v_gene: TRBV5-4; d_gene: TRBD2; CDR3aa: CASSTGLAGSNEQFF
v_gene: TRBV5-1; d_gene: .; CDR3aa: CASSPASGDSNQPQHF
v_gene: TRBV20-1; d_gene: TRBD2; CDR3aa: CSARTSGGADTQYF
v_gene: TRBV7-2; d_gene: .; CDR3aa: CASSSELYNEQFF
v_gene: TRBV5-5; d_gene: TRBD1; CDR3aa: CASSGTGRLATNEKLFF
v_gene: TRBV20-1; d_gene: .; CDR3aa: CSARVHSGQGRANEKLFF
v_gene: TRBV20-1; d_gene: .; CDR3aa: CSAPASGADTQYF
v_gene: TRBV4-1; d_gene: TRBD1; CDR3aa: CASSQVPAIRGREHNSPLHF
v_gene: TRBV11-2; d_gene: TRBD2; CDR3aa: CASTAGGNSYEQYF
v_gene: TRBV2; d_gene: .; CDR3aa: CASSEEAGVNNSPLHF
v_gene: TRBV5-1; d_gene: TRBD1; CDR3aa: CASSNGDRAYNEQFF
v_gene: TRBV15; d_gene: .; CDR3aa: CATSRDRAGWGYTF
v_gene: TRBV2; d_gene: .; CDR3aa: CASSEGEGGWDTF
v_gene: TRBV4-1; d_gene: .; CDR3aa: CANSHDNPAEGGYTF
v_gene: TRBV12-3/TRBV12-4; d_gene: TRBD2; CDR3aa: CASSRTSGMGETQYF
v_gene: TRBV29-1; d_gene: TRBD1; CDR3aa: CSVGNRGRDTEAFF
v_gene: TRBV6-5; d_gene: .; CDR3aa: CASTPLMSNTEAFF
v_gene: TRBV6-6; d_gene: TRBD1; CDR3aa: CASSYFPDRAGAFF
v_gene: TRBV18; d_gene: TRBD1; CDR3aa: CASSPGQGAAEAFF
v_gene: TRBV5-4; d_gene: TRBD1; CDR3aa: CAIVRDRGTGELSW
v_gene: TRBV20-1; d_gene: TRBD1; CDR3aa: CSASGTGTYEQYF
v_gene: TRBV15; d_gene: TRBD1; CDR3aa: CATSKDRSSYNEQFF
v_gene: TRBV11-3; d_gene: .; CDR3aa: CASSFRGNAEAFF
v_gene: TRBV10-1; d_gene: .; CDR3aa: CASTPARDTEAFF
v_gene: TRBV5-6; d_gene: .; CDR3aa: CASNQLMRFRTDTQYF
v_gene: TRBV6-5; d_gene: .; CDR3aa: CASSYWMGGTNEQFF
v_gene: TRBV28; d_gene: .; CDR3aa: CASSLQGLYEQYF
v_gene: TRBV11-2; d_gene: .; CDR3aa: CASSLLKKSLETQYF
v_gene: TRBV12-3/TRBV12-4; d_gene: .; CDR3aa: CASTGAAQETQYF
v_gene: TRBV5-1; d_gene: TRBD2; CDR3aa: CASSLGLAGGQGETQYF
v_gene: TRBV10-1; d_gene: TRBD1; CDR3aa: CATGGEQYF
v_gene: TRBV9; d_gene: .; CDR3aa: CASSVESGLYTGELFF
v_gene: TRBV19; d_gene: TRBD1; CDR3aa: CASDRGRGNSPLHF
v_gene: TRBV20-1; d_gene: TRBD1; CDR3aa: CSANRGREDTQYF
v_gene: TRBV25-1; d_gene: TRBD2; CDR3aa: CASSRWLAGGSFEQYF
v_gene: TRBV2; d_gene: TRBD1; CDR3aa: CASSTGQGRYEQYF
v_gene: TRBV18; d_gene: TRBD2; CDR3aa: CASSPGLADLSGEQYF
v_gene: TRBV20-1; d_gene: .; CDR3aa: CSANRAVHEQFF